One TCR beta chain is described in this entry. This clone was detected a few times. Its antigen is currently not known. No base quality values were provided; no much bigger clone lies one nucleotide off. Libraries were built with the immunoSEQ multiplex PCR assay. For the multiplex PCR, a mixture combining 60 forward primers for TCR Vbeta segments and 13 reverse primers for TCR Jbeta segments was used. Amplification of the CDR3 region of rearranged TCR beta genes was performed with a multiplex PCR assay on genomic DNA. On the Illumina HiSeq System, the amplified TCR beta libraries were sequenced as 87-base-pair reads. As for the original processing: Across the 666 repertoires, a later analysis counted tens of millions of unique TCR beta chains, some 11 million of which were shared by at least two donors. To remove PCR and sequencing errors, raw reads were error-corrected and collapsed into unique sequences using a nearest-neighbor algorithm that merged closely related sequences. Alignment of CDR3 sequences to IMGT reference sequences was used to assign V, D and J gene segments. For a sequence to be retained, a match of at least six nucleotides to both a V gene segment and a J gene segment was required. Rearrangements were called productive when the CDR3 lacked stop codons and stayed in frame with V and J; all others were non-productive. Following IMGT convention, CDR3 was defined as the stretch from the second conserved V-encoded cysteine to the conserved J-encoded phenylalanine. In an earlier analysis of more than 550 of the donors, sequences lacking an unambiguous match to a single V gene segment were excluded. In an earlier analysis of approximately 590 of the donors, a V segment was called functional when productive rearrangements were above 56.7%, and segregating when the standard deviation between donors exceeded 5%. A statistical classification framework was developed to diagnose cytomegalovirus status using the catalog of TCR beta chain sequences. In a later analysis, V and J genes were assigned by comparing TCR nucleotide sequences against IMGT/GENE-DB human TR gene sequences. The TCRdist pipeline was used in a later analysis to assign CDR3 sequences and most-parsimonious VDJ recombination scenarios. In a later analysis, each TCR beta chain was defined by its CDR3 amino acid sequence together with its V-gene family, and reads without a unique V-gene family were excluded. To address suspected cross-contamination and a sequencing artifact, a later analysis removed around 590 highly shared, low-generation-probability nucleotide sequences. For each public chain, a later analysis derived a clonal expansion index from normalized ranks of inferred template counts within each repertoire. In a later analysis, generation probabilities were computed using a VDJ recombination model fitted to out-of-frame rearrangements, and the results were checked against IGoR. A later analysis scored TCR-TCR, TCR-HLA and TCR-CMV co-occurrence with hypergeometric tests, applying a repertoire-size bias correction to TCR pairs. A later analysis estimated false discovery rates by permuting HLA or CMV assignments 20 times. In a later analysis, co-occurring TCRs were grouped using DBSCAN, with TCRdist sequence similarity added in when clustering inside HLA-allele-positive subsets. Repertoires with fewer than 30,000 or more than 120,000 public chains, plus five repertoires with anomalous nucleotide sharing, were excluded from co-occurrence clustering. Here the immuneACCESS table is served through TCRdb, limited to in-frame sequences with V and J called. Missing clones are a known gap in these copies; in checked studies unresolved V genes cover under half, and the rest lacks a known reason. Clonal size and the V and J genes are those of that table, whereas D and trimming came from the DNA. In this sample the table shows 150,000 to 200,000 clones, 60% to 85% of which occur a single time. The ten top clones hold 1.5% to 2% of the sample.

The cohort was made up of hundreds of healthy bone marrow donors. At the time of sampling, every cohort member was nominally healthy, though immune exposures that went unrecorded were likely present. The donor tested CMV seronegative and was one of the 352 seronegative cohort members. A peripheral blood sample was provided by each donor, and peripheral blood mononuclear cells were used for TCR beta sequencing. Genomic DNA extraction from the blood cell samples was performed with the Qiagen DNeasy Blood Extraction Kit. This sample was included in a study of cytomegalovirus exposure and HLA in healthy donors (dated by TCRdb to the late 2010s). Regarding the research as a whole: According to an earlier analysis of several hundred of the donors, about 170 million T cells yielded some 110 million unique TCR beta sequences and approximately 300 Gb of sequence data. The later analysis used no new phenotypic data to find candidate immune exposures, relying instead on TCR beta sequences and their occurrence across donors. In an earlier analysis of 550 to 700 of the donors, high-throughput TCR beta sequencing was used to judge whether each TCR beta V gene segment behaved as functional or pseudogenic. The study was designed to test whether signatures of past pathogen exposure could be identified by cataloging public T cell receptors. Donor age, sex, ethnicity and CMV serostatus were compiled alongside the repertoire data. Among some 400 genotyped donors of the cohort, an average of 235,054 unique TCR beta nucleotide sequences were sequenced per donor, around 20% of them non-productive. A handful of DR-DQ haplotypes were handled as single units for association and clustering because linkage in the cohort was strong. Both class I and class II loci were covered by HLA typing, at four-digit resolution. A later genetic analysis took genome-wide SNP genotypes for about 65% of the roughly 670 donors and used that subset as a discovery cohort. To predict cytomegalovirus infection status, the study brought together high-throughput TCR immunosequencing, statistical association of individual TCRs with disease status, and machine learning. Approximately 300 gigabases of sequencing data and 70 million to 100 million unique TCR sequences were included in an early release covering 500 to 750 HLA-typed donors. The study profiled the T cell repertoires of some 610 subjects by immunosequencing and related them to cytomegalovirus serostatus. Typing coverage differed by locus: A, B, C, DRB1 and DQB1 were typed in roughly 629-640 donors, DQA1 in about 550, DPA1 in nearly 610, and DPB1 in just under 490. Of the roughly 400 genotyped donors, over 70% fell in the genetic ancestry cluster associated with self-reported Caucasian donors. In addition to the first cohort of 666 subjects, a separate validation cohort of 130 or so different subjects was used. All discovery cohort repertoires had been generated on a single sequencing platform. To study patterns of TCR occurrence, a later analysis re-analyzed previously published TCR beta repertoires from 666 donors and added high-resolution HLA genotyping. Summary of the overall study and its limitations: In a later analysis, several top co-occurrence clusters were reported to appear linked to parvovirus B19, influenza, CMV and Epstein-Barr virus. Most TCR sequences were observed very rarely across donors, whereas some public TCRs were present in many individuals. Three of the identified cytomegalovirus-associated TCR beta chains were confirmed in vitro to be specific for cytomegalovirus antigens. Because HLA typing was missing for some donors at each locus, association tests included only the typed subset. Assigning TCR associations to individual alleles was difficult when HLA alleles, especially DR and DQ, strongly co-occurred. The earlier analysis of some 560 of the donors excluded approximately 15 rarely observed V segments, including chromosome 9 orphons, because counts were too low. In a later analysis, HLA-associated TCR beta chains were found to be more clonally expanded and to have lower generation probabilities than equally common non-associated chains. Compared with the roughly 720-donor mean, donors in an Asian-associated ancestry cluster had fewer N-insertions in productive TCRs, according to a later genetic analysis. The study listed approximately 150 TCR beta chains as associated with cytomegalovirus. The authors suggested that the approach could potentially be extended to other disease states and immunological phenotypes. Cytomegalovirus status was reported to be diagnosed by the classifier with high specificity and sensitivity in both the original and validation cohorts. Correlated functional status among segregating V segments might be attributable to linkage disequilibrium, but an unknown experimental factor could not be ruled out. A cluster of highly shared sequence variants was judged likely to be a technical artifact of the sequencing pipeline. A further reported finding was that TCR beta sequences accurately predicted the HLA-A and HLA-B alleles for most subjects in the first cohort. Sequencing depth was assumed to be roughly uniform across donors in the presence/absence analyses, though that assumption may not hold. V-gene and J-gene trimming of TCR beta chains was associated with a missense DCLRE1C variant in a later genetic analysis, and the association was replicated in an independent cohort. The cohort was sequenced for TCR beta chains only, and without alpha or paired-chain data the features that could be detected were limited. Immune exposure information for the cohort was limited to CMV serostatus. An earlier analysis of approximately 600 of the donors showed that most TCR beta V segments appeared in productive rearrangements either about 87% or about 30% of the time, which broadly matched IMGT annotations. At a false discovery rate of 0.05, a later analysis linked under 20,000 TCR beta sequences to specific HLA alleles. In a later analysis, TCR association rates were found to vary across HLA loci, with the most associated TCRs seen for DRB1 alleles and the fewest for HLA-C alleles. A later analysis found that most CMV-associated TCR beta chains appeared HLA-restricted, with HLA associations seemingly driven largely by CMV exposure. Because the 87-base-pair reads could not distinguish some IMGT-functional V segments, including TRBV6-2 and TRBV6-3, those segments were excluded.

The CDR3 starts with the cysteine, ends with the phenylalanine, and has 16 residues. Only the CDR3 DNA is retained, 48 bases long and in frame from the first base. V is reduced by 6 bases and J by 0 bases, leaving a spacing of 14 bases between them. The germline V gene (reference sequence) sets CDR1 to MNHEY and CDR2 to SMNVEV. This receptor was taken from a man younger than 35 in good health and CMV-seronegative. The specimen sequenced was PBMCs. The chain is assembled from TRBV27 and TRBJ1-4; the best D guess is TRBD1, with 5 bases matching. The sequenced DNA is TGTGCCAGCAGACCCCGGGGACTTGCAACTAATGAAAAACTGTTTTTT. Its protein product is CASRPRGLATNEKLFF.